This T cell receptor beta chain stems from a study of HIV-infected patients and healthy controls. Reverse transcription used roughly 480 ng RNA and constant-region primers for alpha and beta. Using multiplexing indices, alpha and beta chain libraries were generated apart by chain-specific third strand synthesis. A single record per CDR3 protein comes from TCRdb applying MiXCR to the 5' RACE reads. In the table there are thousands of distinct CDR3 sequences, approximately 9.1% of which are singletons. Antiretroviral therapy had run roughly three months, about 14 weeks, before follow-up blood collection. The repertoire came from unfractionated whole blood and reflected all unsorted peripheral T cells. As concerns this clonotype: Its target is unknown.

Study-level points and caveats: During therapy, HIV-associated CDR3s fell significantly in frequency, while CMV-associated CDR3s did not change significantly.

The sample consisted of blood, taken during antiretroviral therapy. The TCR sequence derives from an adult with HIV infection.

DNA for the CDR3: TGCGCCAGCAGCCAAGATTATGCCCAAAGCACAGATACGCAGTATTTT. This codes for CASSQDYAQSTDTQYF. V usage is TRBV4-3 and J usage is TRBJ2-3; unclear D gene. V was clipped by 0 bases and J by 0 bases, with 10 bases between them. The length of the CDR3 is 16 residues. Germline CDR1 reads LGHNA; CDR2 reads YSLEER.